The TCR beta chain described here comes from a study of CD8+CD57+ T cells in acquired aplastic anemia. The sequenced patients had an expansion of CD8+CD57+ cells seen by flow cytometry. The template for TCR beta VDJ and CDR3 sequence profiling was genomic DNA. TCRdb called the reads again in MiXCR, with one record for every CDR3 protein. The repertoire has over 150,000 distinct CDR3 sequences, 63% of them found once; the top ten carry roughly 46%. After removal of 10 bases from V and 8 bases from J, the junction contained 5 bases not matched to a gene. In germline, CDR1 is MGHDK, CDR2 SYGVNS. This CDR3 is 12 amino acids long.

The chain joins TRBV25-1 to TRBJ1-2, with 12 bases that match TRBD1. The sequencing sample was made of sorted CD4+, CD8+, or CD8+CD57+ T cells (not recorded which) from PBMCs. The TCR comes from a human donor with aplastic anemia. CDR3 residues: CATKGQGAGYTF. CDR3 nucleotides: TGTGCCACCAAGGGACAGGGGGCAGGCTACACCTTC.